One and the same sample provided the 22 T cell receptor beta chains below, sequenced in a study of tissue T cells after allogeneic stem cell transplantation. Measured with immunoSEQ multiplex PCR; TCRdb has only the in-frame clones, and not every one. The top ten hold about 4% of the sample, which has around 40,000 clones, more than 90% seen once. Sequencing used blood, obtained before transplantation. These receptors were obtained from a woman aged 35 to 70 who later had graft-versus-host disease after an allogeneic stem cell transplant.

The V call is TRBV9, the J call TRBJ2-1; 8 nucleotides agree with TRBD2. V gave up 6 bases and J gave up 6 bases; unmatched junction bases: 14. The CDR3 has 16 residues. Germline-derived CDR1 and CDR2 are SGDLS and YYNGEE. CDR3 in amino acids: CASTLGGRGVLNEQFF. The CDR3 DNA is TGTGCCAGCACCTTAGGTGGGCGGGGGGTCCTCAATGAGCAGTTCTTC.

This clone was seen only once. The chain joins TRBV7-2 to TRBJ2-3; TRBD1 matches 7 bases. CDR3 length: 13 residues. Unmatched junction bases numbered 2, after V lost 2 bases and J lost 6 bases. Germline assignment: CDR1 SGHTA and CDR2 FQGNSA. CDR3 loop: CASSLSRGDTQYF. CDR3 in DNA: TGTGCCAGCAGCTTATCCAGGGGGGATACGCAGTATTTT.

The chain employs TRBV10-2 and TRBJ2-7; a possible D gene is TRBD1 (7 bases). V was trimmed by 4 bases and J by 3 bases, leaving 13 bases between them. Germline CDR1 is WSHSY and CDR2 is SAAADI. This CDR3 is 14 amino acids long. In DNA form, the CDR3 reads TGCGCCAGCAGTGCCGGTCAGGGGGGCTACGAGCAGTACTTC. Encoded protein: CASSAGQGGYEQYF.

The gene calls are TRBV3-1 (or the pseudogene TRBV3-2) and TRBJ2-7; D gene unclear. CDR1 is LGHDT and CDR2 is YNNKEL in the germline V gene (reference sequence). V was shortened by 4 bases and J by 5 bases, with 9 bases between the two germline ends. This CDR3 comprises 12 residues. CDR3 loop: CASSRQMDEQYF. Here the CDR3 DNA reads TGTGCCAGCAGCCGCCAGATGGACGAGCAGTACTTC.

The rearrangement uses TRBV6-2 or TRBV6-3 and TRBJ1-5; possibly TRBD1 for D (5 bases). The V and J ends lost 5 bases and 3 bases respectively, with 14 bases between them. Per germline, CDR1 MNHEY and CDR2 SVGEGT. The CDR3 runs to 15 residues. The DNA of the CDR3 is TGTGCCAGCAGTCCCAGGGAGAGCCTCAATCAGCCCCAGCATTTT. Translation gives CASSPRESLNQPQHF.

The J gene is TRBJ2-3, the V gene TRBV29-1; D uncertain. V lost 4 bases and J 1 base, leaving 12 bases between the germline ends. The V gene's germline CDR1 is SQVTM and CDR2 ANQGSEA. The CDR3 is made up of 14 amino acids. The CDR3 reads CSVGRVTGTDTQYF. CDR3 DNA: TGCAGCGTTGGTCGTGTCACCGGCACAGATACGCAGTATTTT.

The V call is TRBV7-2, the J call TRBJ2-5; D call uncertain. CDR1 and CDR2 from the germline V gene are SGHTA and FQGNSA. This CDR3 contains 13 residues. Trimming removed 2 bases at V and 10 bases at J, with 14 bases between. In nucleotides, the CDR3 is TGTGCCAGCAGCTTAACCCAGAGCATGAACCAGTACTTC. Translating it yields CASSLTQSMNQYF.

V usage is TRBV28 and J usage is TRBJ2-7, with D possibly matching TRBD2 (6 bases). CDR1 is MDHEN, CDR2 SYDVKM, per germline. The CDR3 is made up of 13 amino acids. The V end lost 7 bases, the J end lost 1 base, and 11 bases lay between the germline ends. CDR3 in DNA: TGTGCCAGCATGGGGACTCCTTCCTACGAGCAGTACTTC. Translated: CASMGTPSYEQYF.

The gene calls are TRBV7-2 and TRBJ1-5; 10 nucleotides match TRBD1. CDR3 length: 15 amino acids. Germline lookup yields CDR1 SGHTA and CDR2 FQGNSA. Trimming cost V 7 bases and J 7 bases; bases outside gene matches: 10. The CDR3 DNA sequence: TGTGCCAGCACCCAGGGACAGGGGAGGGGACAGCCCCAGCATTTT. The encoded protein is CASTQGQGRGQPQHF.

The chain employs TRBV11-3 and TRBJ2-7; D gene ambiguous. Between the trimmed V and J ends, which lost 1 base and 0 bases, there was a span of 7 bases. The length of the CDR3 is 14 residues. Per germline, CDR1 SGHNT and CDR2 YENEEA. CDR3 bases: TGTGCCAGCAGCTTAGGGCCCGGCTCCTACGAGCAGTACTTC. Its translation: CASSLGPGSYEQYF.

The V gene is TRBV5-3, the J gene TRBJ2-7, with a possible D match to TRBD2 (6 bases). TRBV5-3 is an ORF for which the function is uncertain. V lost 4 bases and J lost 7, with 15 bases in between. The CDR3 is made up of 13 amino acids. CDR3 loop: CARSPTGGREQYF. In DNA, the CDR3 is TGTGCCAGAAGCCCCACCGGGGGACGGGAGCAGTACTTC.

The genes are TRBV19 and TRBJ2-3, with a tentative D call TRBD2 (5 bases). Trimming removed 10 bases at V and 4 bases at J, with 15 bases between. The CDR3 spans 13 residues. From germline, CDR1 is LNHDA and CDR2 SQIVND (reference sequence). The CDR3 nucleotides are TGTGCCACTGCCGGAGGAAGGGCAGATACGCAGTATTTT. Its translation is CATAGGRADTQYF.

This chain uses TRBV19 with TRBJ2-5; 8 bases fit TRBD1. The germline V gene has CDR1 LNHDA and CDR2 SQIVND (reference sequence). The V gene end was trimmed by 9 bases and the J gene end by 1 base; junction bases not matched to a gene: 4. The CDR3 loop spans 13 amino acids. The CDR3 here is CASLGTGQETQYF. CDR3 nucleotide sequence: TGTGCCAGCCTTGGGACAGGCCAAGAGACCCAGTACTTC. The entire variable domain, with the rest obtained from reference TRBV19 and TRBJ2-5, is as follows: DGGITQSPKYLFRKEGQNVTLSCEQNLNHDAMYWYRQDPGQGLRLIYYSQIVNDFQKGDIAEGYSVSREKKESFPLTVTSAQKNPTAFYLCASLGTGQETQYFGPGTRLLVL.

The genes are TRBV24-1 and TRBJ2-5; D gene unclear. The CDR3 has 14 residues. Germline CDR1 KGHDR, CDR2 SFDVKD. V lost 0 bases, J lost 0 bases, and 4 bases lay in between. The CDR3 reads CATSDLGNQETQYF. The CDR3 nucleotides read TGTGCCACCAGTGATTTGGGCAACCAAGAGACCCAGTACTTC.

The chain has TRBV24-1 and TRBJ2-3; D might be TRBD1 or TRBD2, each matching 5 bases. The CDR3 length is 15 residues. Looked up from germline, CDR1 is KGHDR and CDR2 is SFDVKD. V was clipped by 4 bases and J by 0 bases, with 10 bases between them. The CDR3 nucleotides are TGTGCCACCAGTGAAGGGACCCATAGCACAGATACGCAGTATTTT. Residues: CATSEGTHSTDTQYF.

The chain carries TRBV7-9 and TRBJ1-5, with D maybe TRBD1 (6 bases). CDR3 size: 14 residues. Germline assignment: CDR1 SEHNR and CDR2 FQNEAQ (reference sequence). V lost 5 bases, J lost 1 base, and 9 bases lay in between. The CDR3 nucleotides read TGTGCCAGCAGCAGGACAGTAAGCAATCAGCCCCAGCATTTT. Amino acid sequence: CASSRTVSNQPQHF.

CDR3 residues: CASRGRGSRTEAFF. CDR3 in DNA: TGTGCCAGCAGGGGCAGGGGATCCAGGACTGAAGCTTTCTTT. This chain connects TRBV13 to TRBJ1-1, with a weak D call TRBD1 (6 bases). The CDR3 extends over 14 amino acids. V was cut by 6 bases and J by 5 bases, with 16 bases left in between. Germline loops: CDR1 PRHDT, CDR2 FYEKMQ (reference sequence).

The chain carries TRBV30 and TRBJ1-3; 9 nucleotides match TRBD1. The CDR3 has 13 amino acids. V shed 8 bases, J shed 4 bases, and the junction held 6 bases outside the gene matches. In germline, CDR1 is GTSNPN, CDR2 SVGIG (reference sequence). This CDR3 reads CAGRDRVGNTIYF. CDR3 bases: TGTGCCGGCCGGGACAGGGTAGGAAACACCATATATTTT. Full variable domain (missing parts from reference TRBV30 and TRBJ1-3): SQTIHQWPATLVQPVGSPLSLECTVEGTSNPNLYWYRQAAGRGLQLLFYSVGIGQISSEVPQNLSASRPQDRQFILSSKKLLLSDSGFYLCAGRDRVGNTIYFGEGSWLTVV.

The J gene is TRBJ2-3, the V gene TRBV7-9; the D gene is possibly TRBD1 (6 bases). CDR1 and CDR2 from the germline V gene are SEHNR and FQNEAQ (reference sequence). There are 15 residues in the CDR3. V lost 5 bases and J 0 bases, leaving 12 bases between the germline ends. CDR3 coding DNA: TGTGCCAGCAGCCTCGACAGGAAGAGCACAGATACGCAGTATTTT. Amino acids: CASSLDRKSTDTQYF.

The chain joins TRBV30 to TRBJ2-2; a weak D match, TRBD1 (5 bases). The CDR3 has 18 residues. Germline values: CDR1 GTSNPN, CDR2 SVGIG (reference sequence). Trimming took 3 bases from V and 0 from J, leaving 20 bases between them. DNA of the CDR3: TGTGCCTGGAGCACAGGTGCCGCTGGGCGCACGAACACCGGGGAGCTGTTTTTT. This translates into CAWSTGAAGRTNTGELFF.

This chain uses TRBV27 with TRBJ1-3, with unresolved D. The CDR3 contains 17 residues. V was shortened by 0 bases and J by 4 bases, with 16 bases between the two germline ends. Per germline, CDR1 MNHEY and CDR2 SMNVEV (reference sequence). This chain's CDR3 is CASSLSTPLSSGNTIYF. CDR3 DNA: TGTGCCAGCAGTTTATCGACCCCCCTTAGTTCGGGAAACACCATATATTTT.

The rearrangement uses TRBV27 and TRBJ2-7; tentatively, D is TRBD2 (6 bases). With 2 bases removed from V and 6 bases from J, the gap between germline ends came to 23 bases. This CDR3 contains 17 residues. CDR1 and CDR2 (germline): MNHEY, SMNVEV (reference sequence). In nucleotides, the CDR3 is TGTGCCAGCAGTTTACAAGGCTCTCGCGGGACGGAGGGCGAGCAGTACTTC. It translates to CASSLQGSRGTEGEQYF.